The following is a TCR beta chain sequence with its context. The data originate from a study of T cell changes during pregnancy in multiple sclerosis. Clones were read by immunoSEQ multiplex PCR, and TCRdb kept only the in-frame ones, dropping some. The sample has some 64,000 clones; roughly 90% are singletons. The CDR3 has 13 residues. Trimming left V 2 bases short and J 8 bases short, with 9 bases between. Germline CDR1 reads SNHLY; CDR2 reads FYNNEI. The rearrangement uses TRBV2 and TRBJ2-2, with a weak D call TRBD2 (5 bases). The sample was peripheral blood, taken in the first trimester of pregnancy. The sequence was obtained from a female donor in good health, enrolled as a control in a pregnancy study. The CDR3 loop is CASSEMSGGELFF. The CDR3 DNA follows: TGTGCCAGCAGTGAAATGAGCGGAGGGGAGCTGTTTTTT.